This T cell receptor (beta chain) was captured in a study of a mutant IDH1 vaccine in newly diagnosed glioma. The CDR3 consists of 13 residues. V was clipped by 6 bases and J by 7 bases, with 12 bases between them. The germline V gene encodes CDR1 MNHNY and CDR2 SVGAGI (reference sequence). With respect to this clone: Its specificity is not known.

The table came from immunoSEQ multiplex PCR; TCRdb's copy has only in-frame clones and leaves some out. This sample has approximately 30,000 clones, with about four fifths found just once. Indicated time point: week 23, last vaccination. The vaccine gave 300 ug of a 20-mer mutant IDH1 peptide subcutaneously per dose. This sequence joins TRBV6-6 and TRBJ2-2; a possible D gene is TRBD2 (5 bases). Source: PBMCs, taken from a glioma patient whose treatment included an IDH1 peptide vaccine. The receptor was isolated from a woman under 40 with glioma. The CDR3 reads CASRPAGGGELFF. The CDR3 coding sequence is TGTGCCAGCAGACCCGCGGGCGGCGGGGAGCTGTTTTTT.